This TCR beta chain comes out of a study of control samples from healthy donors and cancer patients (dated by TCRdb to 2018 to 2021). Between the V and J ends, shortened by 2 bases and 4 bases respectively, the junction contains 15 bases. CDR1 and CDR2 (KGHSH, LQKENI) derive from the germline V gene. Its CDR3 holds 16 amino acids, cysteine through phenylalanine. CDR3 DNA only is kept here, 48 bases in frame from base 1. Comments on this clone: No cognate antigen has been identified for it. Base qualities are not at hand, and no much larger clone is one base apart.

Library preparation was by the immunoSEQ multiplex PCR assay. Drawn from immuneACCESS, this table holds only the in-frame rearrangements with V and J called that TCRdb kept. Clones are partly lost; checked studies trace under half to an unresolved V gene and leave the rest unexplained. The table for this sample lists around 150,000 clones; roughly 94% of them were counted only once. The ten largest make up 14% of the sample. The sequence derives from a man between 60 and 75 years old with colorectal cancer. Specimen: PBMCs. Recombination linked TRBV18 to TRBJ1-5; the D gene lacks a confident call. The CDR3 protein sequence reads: CASSPDPGQPNQPQHF. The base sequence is TGTGCCAGCTCACCAGACCCCGGGCAGCCGAATCAGCCCCAGCATTTT.